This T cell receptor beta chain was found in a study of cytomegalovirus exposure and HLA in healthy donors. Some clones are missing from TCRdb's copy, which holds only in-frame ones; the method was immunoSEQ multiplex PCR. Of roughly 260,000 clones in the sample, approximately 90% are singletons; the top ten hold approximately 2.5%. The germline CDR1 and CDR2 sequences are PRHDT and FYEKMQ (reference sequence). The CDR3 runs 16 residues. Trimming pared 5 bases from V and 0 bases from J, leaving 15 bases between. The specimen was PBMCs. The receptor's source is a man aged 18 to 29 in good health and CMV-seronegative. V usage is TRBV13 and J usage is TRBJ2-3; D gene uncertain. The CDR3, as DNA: TGTGCCAGCAGCCCGCGCGGAAAGGTCAGCACAGATACGCAGTATTTT. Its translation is CASSPRGKVSTDTQYF.